This T cell receptor beta chain was obtained from a study of blood T cell repertoires in COVID-19. Study as a whole: COVID-19 samples, acute and convalescent, were from the United States, Italy and Spain. Sources were T cells, B-cell-depleted T cells, or PBMCs; the material itself was cDNA or gDNA.

Generated by immunoSEQ multiplex PCR, the TCRdb table keeps only in-frame clones and is missing some. The sample includes 40,000 to 65,000 clones, around 72% of them seen just once. Germline-derived CDR1 and CDR2 are SQVTM and ANQGSEA. V shed 1 base and J shed 1 base, with 14 bases lying between them. The CDR3 length is 15 residues. What was sequenced was peripheral blood. This clonotype was obtained from a human donor with active or convalescent COVID-19. The donor label of this sample is uncertain. This rearrangement joins TRBV29-1 to TRBJ2-7; D is perhaps TRBD1 (6 bases). The CDR3 here is CSVEGMGQGSYEQYF. CDR3 bases: TGCAGCGTTGAAGGTATGGGGCAGGGGTCCTACGAGCAGTACTTC.